The 26 T cell receptor beta chains below were found in one sample sequenced in a study of shared clonotypes between healthy human individuals. Profiled with immunoSEQ multiplex PCR; TCRdb holds only in-frame clones, not every one. The repertoire holds 2 million to 2.5 million clones, 85% to 95% seen once, with 0.1% to 0.15% in the top ten. The sample consisted of naive CD4+ T cells sorted from blood. The subset: CD45RA+ positively selected. These receptors came from a man aged 18 to 35 in good health.

The chain links TRBV29-1 to TRBJ2-2, with 7 nucleotides matching TRBD2. The CDR3 loop spans 12 amino acids. V lost 7 bases to trimming and J lost 6 bases; unmatched junction nucleotides: 5. Germline assignment: CDR1 SQVTM and CDR2 ANQGSEA. CDR3 coding DNA: TGCAGCGCCGACCGGGGGGCCGGGGAGCTGTTTTTT. Its translation is CSADRGAGELFF.

The chain carries TRBV18 and TRBJ2-1, with TRBD2 matching over 14 bases. Germline lookup yields CDR1 KGHSH and CDR2 LQKENI. V shed 3 bases and J 9 bases; nucleotides not matched to a gene: 10. The CDR3 length is 17 residues. The CDR3 DNA is TGTGCCAGCTCACCCACGACTAGCGGGGGGGCTCTAGTTGAGCAGTTCTTC. It translates to CASSPTTSGGALVEQFF.

The rearrangement links TRBV7-5 to TRBJ1-3. TRBV7-5 is designated a pseudogene. This CDR3 is built from 20 residues. The CDR3 DNA reads TGTGCCAGAAGCTTCCTCAATTTTCTGGCAACTCTAAGCTCTGGAAACACCATATATTTT. This sequence encodes CARSFLNFLATLSSGNTIYF.

The V gene is TRBV28, the J gene TRBJ1-6, with 7 positions matching TRBD1. The CDR3 length is 16 residues. With 3 bases clipped from V and 3 bases from J, the junction kept 5 bases outside the gene matches. Germline assignment: CDR1 MDHEN and CDR2 SYDVKM. This CDR3 is CASSFPRDSYNSPLHF. CDR3 DNA sequence: TGTGCCAGCAGTTTTCCCCGGGACAGCTATAATTCACCCCTCCACTTT.

The chain uses TRBV19 and TRBJ2-1, with 9 bases aligning to TRBD1. After removal of 10 bases from V and 8 bases from J, the junction contained 6 bases not matched to a gene. The CDR3 contains 12 residues. Looked up from germline, CDR1 is LNHDA and CDR2 is SQIVND (reference sequence). CDR3 nucleotides: TGTGCCACCTCGGGACAGGGCGATGAGCAGTTCTTC. As protein: CATSGQGDEQFF. Drawing the rest from reference TRBV19 and TRBJ2-1, the complete variable domain is DGGITQSPKYLFRKEGQNVTLSCEQNLNHDAMYWYRQDPGQGLRLIYYSQIVNDFQKGDIAEGYSVSREKKESFPLTVTSAQKNPTAFYLCATSGQGDEQFFGPGTRLTVL.

The chain links TRBV12-5 to TRBJ2-7, with D tentatively TRBD2 (6 bases). V shed 5 bases and J shed 0 bases, with 17 bases lying between them. CDR3 length: 16 residues. Germline V gene data show CDR1 as LGHNT and CDR2 as FRNRAP. The CDR3 nucleotides read TGTGCTAGTGGTCTGCATAGGGAGGTCCTCTCCTACGAGCAGTACTTC. It translates to CASGLHREVLSYEQYF.

The J gene is TRBJ2-5, the V gene TRBV5-4, with D unresolved. There are 14 residues in the CDR3. V was clipped by 1 base and J by 4 bases, with 11 bases between them. Germline CDR1 SGHNT, CDR2 YYREEE (reference sequence). CDR3 sequence: CASSLFPGPETQYF. The DNA of the CDR3 is TGTGCCAGCAGCTTGTTTCCCGGGCCAGAGACCCAGTACTTC.

CDR3 in amino acids: CASSVADRDRVTPLHF. The CDR3, as DNA: TGTGCCAGCAGCGTAGCCGACCGGGACAGGGTAACACCCCTCCACTTT. V usage is TRBV9 and J usage is TRBJ1-6; 9 bases match TRBD1. The CDR3 runs to 16 residues. J gave up 11 bases and V 0 bases, and 9 bases lay outside the gene matches. Germline values: CDR1 SGDLS, CDR2 YYNGEE.

CDR3 coding DNA: TGCGCCAGCAGCTTGATAAGTCTCGGTGATACGCAGTATTTT. Protein: CASSLISLGDTQYF. The rearrangement links TRBV5-1 to TRBJ2-3; D call uncertain. Germline-derived CDR1 and CDR2 are SGHRS and YFSETQ. The CDR3 loop spans 14 amino acids. V was trimmed by 1 base and J by 6 bases, leaving 12 bases between them.

Of note for this clone: In the same sample, other DNA sequences code for this CDR3. In DNA form, the CDR3 reads TGTGCCAGCAGCTTGGACAGGAGCTCCTACGAGCAGTACTTC. Residues: CASSLDRSSYEQYF. This sequence joins TRBV7-2 and TRBJ2-7; 7 nucleotides line up with TRBD1. V lost 3 bases and J lost 0; bases outside the gene matches: 2. The CDR3 has 14 residues. Per the germline V gene, CDR1 is SGHTA and CDR2 is FQGNSA.

The genes are TRBV7-9 and TRBJ2-3; 13 bases are a match to TRBD2. After removal of 5 bases from V and 0 bases from J, the junction contained 11 bases not matched to a gene. Germline V CDR1 and CDR2: SEHNR, FQNEAQ (reference sequence). This CDR3 contains 19 residues. The CDR3 DNA follows: TGTGCCAGCAGCCCAAAAAAACTAGCGGGAGGGTCGAGCACAGATACGCAGTATTTT. It codes for CASSPKKLAGGSSTDTQYF.

The CDR3 loop reads CASSQEPKTRGGSYNSPLHF. DNA for the CDR3: TGCGCCAGCAGCCAAGAGCCAAAGACTCGAGGGGGGTCCTATAATTCACCCCTCCACTTT. This chain joins TRBV4-1 and TRBJ1-6, with D tentatively TRBD1 (6 bases). The CDR3 is 20 amino acids. V shed 0 bases and J shed 1 base, with 19 bases lying between them. Germline V gene lookup returns CDR1 MGHRA and CDR2 YSYEKL.

This clone was seen once. This chain uses TRBV4-1 with TRBJ2-3; 12 nucleotides match TRBD2. The CDR3 contains 17 residues. The germline V gene encodes CDR1 MGHRA and CDR2 YSYEKL. J was trimmed by 3 bases and V by 3 bases; bases with no gene match: 7. CDR3 sequence (DNA): TGCGCCAGCAGCCAGGGCAGACTAGCGGGGGAGACAGATACGCAGTATTTT. It codes for CASSQGRLAGETDTQYF.

The DNA of the CDR3 is TGTGCCAGCATAGGCGCTTCCAAAAACATTCAGTACTTC. Amino acid sequence: CASIGASKNIQYF. The chain couples TRBV6-6 to TRBJ2-4; D is unclear. V lost 7 bases and J 2 bases, leaving 9 bases between the germline ends. Germline V gene data show CDR1 as MNHNY and CDR2 as SVGAGI (reference sequence). The CDR3 spans 13 residues.

The chain couples TRBV10-3 to TRBJ2-7, with 12 positions matching TRBD2. Germline CDR1 reads ENHRY; CDR2 reads SYGVKD. The CDR3 length is 14 residues. V dropped 6 bases and J dropped 5; count of bases not matched to a gene: 5. The CDR3 coding sequence is TGTGCCATCAGACTAGCGGGAGGAGGCGACGAGCAGTACTTC. It translates to CAIRLAGGGDEQYF.

The chain recombines TRBV9 with TRBJ2-1, with 7 bases that match TRBD1. The CDR3 length is 18 residues. Per germline, CDR1 SGDLS and CDR2 YYNGEE. V lost 0 bases and J lost 4; bases outside the gene matches: 13. The chain's CDR3 is CASSVAIDAGTAYNEQFF. CDR3 sequence (DNA): TGTGCCAGCAGCGTAGCCATCGATGCCGGGACAGCTTACAATGAGCAGTTCTTC.

The chain combines TRBV5-6 with TRBJ1-1; no definite D call. This CDR3 contains 13 residues. The V and J ends lost 0 bases and 5 bases respectively, with 8 bases between them. Germline values: CDR1 SGHDT, CDR2 YYEEEE. The CDR3 DNA sequence: TGTGCCAGCAGCTTGGTAGGATATACTGAAGCTTTCTTT. Translation gives CASSLVGYTEAFF. Together with reference TRBV5-6 and TRBJ1-1, the CDR3 gives the full variable domain: DAGVTQSPTHLIKTRGQQVTLRCSPKSGHDTVSWYQQALGQGPQFIFQYYEEEERQRGNFPDRFSGHQFPNYSSELNVNALLLGDSALYLCASSLVGYTEAFFGQGTRLTVV.

Only one count was recorded for this clone. Other DNA sequences from this sample encode an identical CDR3 as well. The genes are TRBV7-2 and TRBJ2-3; D may match TRBD1 or TRBD2 (5 bases each). The length of the CDR3 is 13 residues. Trimming shortened V by 5 bases and J by 4 bases, and 10 bases separated the two germline ends. The germline V gene encodes CDR1 SGHTA and CDR2 FQGNSA. CDR3 DNA sequence: TGTGCCAGCAGCCTTCGAGGGGCAGATACGCAGTATTTT. Protein: CASSLRGADTQYF.

In nucleotides, the CDR3 is TGTGCCATCAATGGGGGGGGCGATGAGCAGTTCTTC. It encodes CAINGGGDEQFF. The V call is TRBV10-3, the J call TRBJ2-1; perhaps TRBD2 as D (7 bases). Germline V CDR1 and CDR2: ENHRY, SYGVKD. The CDR3 has 12 residues. Trimming left V 7 bases short and J 8 bases short, with 12 bases between.

This clone was picked up one time. The rearrangement joins TRBV6-1 to TRBJ2-4; 10 bases are a match to TRBD2. CDR3 length: 14 amino acids. CDR1 and CDR2 (germline): MNHNS, SASEGT. V was pared by 8 bases and J by 2 bases, with 3 bases of the junction left unmatched. The CDR3 DNA sequence: TGTGCCAGCCAGCGGGGGGGCCCCAAAAACATTCAGTACTTC. Protein: CASQRGGPKNIQYF.

This chain uses TRBV4-3 with TRBJ2-7; no clear D. V lost 2 bases, J lost 0 bases, and 17 bases lay in between. Germline-derived CDR1 and CDR2 are LGHNA and YSLEER. The CDR3 has 17 residues. The CDR3 nucleotides are TGCGCCAGCAGCCAATTCTTGGGTGGGCCGAGCTCCTACGAGCAGTACTTC. This encodes CASSQFLGGPSSYEQYF.

CDR3 coding DNA: TGTGCCAGCAGCCTACTTTTGTCGGCTGAAGCTTTCTTT. Encoded protein: CASSLLLSAEAFF. V and J are TRBV9 and TRBJ1-1; the D is unclear. Trimming took 4 bases from V and 6 from J, leaving 13 bases between them. Germline CDR1 and CDR2: SGDLS and YYNGEE. The CDR3 runs to 13 residues.

This chain uses TRBV28 with TRBJ1-6; D is undetermined. V shed 8 bases and J shed 4 bases, with 15 bases lying between them. CDR1 and CDR2 from the germline V gene are MDHEN and SYDVKM. The CDR3 sequence is 15 residues long. CDR3 region: CASGRSPRYNSPLHF. The CDR3 region has the DNA TGTGCCAGCGGTCGGTCTCCCCGATATAATTCACCCCTCCACTTT.

Of note for this clone: A clone one base away is much larger, so this may be a read error. Within the sample, other DNA sequences also encode this same CDR3. The gene calls are TRBV7-9 and TRBJ1-1; TRBD1 matches at 9 bases. This CDR3 is 13 amino acids long. Germline V CDR1 and CDR2: SEHNR, FQNEAQ (reference sequence). CDR3 in DNA: TGTGCCAGTAGCTTAGGGACAGGGACTGAAGCTTTCTTT. It is translated as CASSLGTGTEAFF.

The chain joins TRBV28 to TRBJ2-4, with 10 bases that match TRBD1. Germline V gives CDR1 MDHEN, CDR2 SYDVKM. Trimming took 6 bases from V and 0 from J; bases not matched to a gene: 5. The CDR3 loop spans 16 amino acids. The CDR3 here is CASRGQGLLAKNIQYF. The CDR3 DNA reads as TGTGCCAGCAGGGGACAGGGGTTACTAGCCAAAAACATTCAGTACTTC.

This clone has just one count. This chain uses TRBV11-2 with TRBJ2-2; the D gene is possibly TRBD2 (6 bases). Deletions cut 3 bases from V and 1 base from J, with 9 bases between. Germline lookup yields CDR1 SGHAT and CDR2 FQNNGV. CDR3 length equals 15 residues. Written as DNA, the CDR3 is TGTGCCAGCAGCTTCGCCGGGAGGAACACCGGGGAGCTGTTTTTT. This translates into CASSFAGRNTGELFF.